A single sample is the source of the 4 T cell receptor beta chains below, sequenced in a study of T-cell memory formation after mild COVID-19. MiXCR was run by TCRdb on the 5' RACE reads, yielding one entry per CDR3 protein. Of about 400,000 distinct CDR3 sequences in the sample, more than 20% were seen once. The sequenced sample consisted of PBMCs or a T cell subset sorted from them (not recorded which). Receptor source: an adult woman who had mild COVID-19 (a few samples of this study predate the infection). Cell type and time point are not known.

The sample holds a few counts of this clonotype. J is TRBJ1-1 and V is TRBV7-9; D gene ambiguous. V was pared by 5 bases and J by 2 bases, with 9 bases between. CDR1 and CDR2 (germline): SEHNR, FQNEAQ (reference sequence). This CDR3 has 13 amino acids. The CDR3 here is CASSHGFNTEAFF. The CDR3 bases are TGTGCCAGCAGCCATGGATTTAACACTGAAGCTTTCTTT. Full variable domain (missing parts from reference TRBV7-9 and TRBJ1-1): DTGVSQNPRHKITKRGQNVTFRCDPISEHNRLYWYRQTLGQGPEFLTYFQNEAQLEKSRLLSDRFSAERPKGSFSTLEIQRTEQGDSAMYLCASSHGFNTEAFFGQGTRLTVV.

The CDR3 nucleotides are TGTGCCAGCAGTCCTACGGGACCGAGAGATTACGAGCAGTACTTC. Translated, it gives CASSPTGPRDYEQYF. The rearrangement joins TRBV7-2 to TRBJ2-7; D may correspond to TRBD1 or TRBD2 (5 bases each). Germline loops: CDR1 SGHTA, CDR2 FQGNSA. This CDR3 comprises 15 residues. V lost 6 bases and J 4 bases, leaving 19 bases between the germline ends.

This clonotype was seen a few times. This chain links TRBV20-1 with TRBJ2-3, with TRBD2 identical over 7 bases. V lost 8 bases and J lost 4; bases outside the gene matches: 6. The V gene's germline CDR1 is DFQATT and CDR2 SNEGSKA (reference sequence). The CDR3 runs to 12 residues. CDR3 sequence (DNA): TGCAGTACGGTCCGGGGGGCAGATACGCAGTATTTT. It encodes CSTVRGADTQYF.

This clonotype was counted a few times. The rearrangement uses TRBV7-9 and TRBJ1-2; 8 bases map to TRBD1. Germline assignment: CDR1 SEHNR and CDR2 FQNEAQ (reference sequence). This CDR3 spans 16 amino acids. The junction had 8 bases not matched to a gene; V was cut back by 1 base and J by 4 bases. As DNA, the CDR3 is TGTGCCAGCAGCTTAGTCCGGGACAGGTTCTTCTATGGCTACACCTTC. It is translated as CASSLVRDRFFYGYTF.